The following is a T cell receptor beta chain sequence with its context. A much larger clone lies a single base off, so this may be a read error. The data derive from a study of regulatory T cells in long-lasting Graves disease. Construction of TCR beta libraries relied on iRepertoire HTBI primers and on Arm-PCR targeting CDR3 regions. TCRdb redid the calling of the multiplex PCR reads with MiXCR, one entry per CDR3 protein. The sample has fewer than 550,000 distinct CDR3 sequences, 20% to 25% seen once. Germline loops: CDR1 SQVTM, CDR2 ANQGSEA. This CDR3 contains 13 residues. The V gene lost 5 bases and the J gene lost 4 bases, with 15 bases spanning the gap. Time point reported: persistent/refractory GD, antithyroid drugs over 5 years with positive TRAb. There was RNA extracted from PBMCs, and the TCR library was made from it.

The gene calls are TRBV29-1 and TRBJ2-7; no clear D gene. This TCR derives from a female donor with Graves disease. The material was peripheral blood mononuclear cells (PBMCs), obtained when the disease was refractory, from a patient treated with antithyroid drugs. The CDR3: CSVMSPPRYEQYF. CDR3 bases: TGCAGCGTTATGTCGCCCCCCCGTTACGAGCAGTACTTC.